This is a list of T cell receptor beta chains from one sample in a study of cytomegalovirus exposure and HLA in healthy donors. Libraries were prepared by immunoSEQ multiplex PCR; TCRdb keeps only in-frame clonotypes and omits some of them. The sample includes roughly 100,000 clones, less than 85% seen only once; the top ten take about 7.5%. Sequenced: PBMCs. These receptors were obtained from a man aged 35-49 years in good health and CMV-seropositive. The CDR3 runs from the conserved cysteine through the conserved F or W. The D gene is left open where the match is weak. Not all rows give a size; the values are once, few, many and, for expanded clones, a class.

d_gene,abundance,j_gene,v_gene,CDR3nt,CDR3aa
TRBD2,-,TRBJ2-5,TRBV19,TGTGCCAGTAGTATAGGATACCTAGCGGGATTGGAGACCCAGTACTTC,CASSIGYLAGLETQYF
-,-,TRBJ1-2,TRBV5-6,TGTGCCAGCAGCCCGTACGAGGGAAGCTACACCTTC,CASSPYEGSYTF
TRBD1,once,TRBJ1-3,TRBV11-2,TGTGCCAGCAGCCGGGGACAGTCCTCTGGAAACACCATATATTTT,CASSRGQSSGNTIYF
TRBD1,-,TRBJ2-1,TRBV10-2,TGCGCCAGCAGGAGGGGACAGGACCCCGGCAATGAGCAGTTCTTC,CASRRGQDPGNEQFF
-,-,TRBJ2-3,TRBV7-8,TGTGCCAGCAGCTTAGTACGCGGCAGTAGCACAGATACGCAGTATTTT,CASSLVRGSSTDTQYF
-,few,TRBJ1-3,TRBV4-1,TGCGCCAGCAGCCAAGGTACCGCCCGCGGGCGAAACACCATATATTTT,CASSQGTARGRNTIYF
-,-,TRBJ2-4,TRBV5-6,TGTGCCAGCAGCTTGGAATATACCAAAAACAGTCAGTACTTC,CASSLEYTKNSQYF
-,-,TRBJ2-2,TRBV14,TGTGCCAGCAGCCAAGCCGTTTTAGGGGAGCTGTTTTTT,CASSQAVLGELFF
-,few,TRBJ2-7,TRBV5-4,TGTGCCAGCAGCTCCCTTCCCTACGAGCAGTACTTC,CASSSLPYEQYF
TRBD2,-,TRBJ2-5,TRBV6-1,TGTGCCAGCAGTGGGAGAACGGGAGGGCCGGGACAAGAGACCCAGTACTTC,CASSGRTGGPGQETQYF
TRBD2,-,TRBJ2-5,TRBV4-2,TGTGCCAGCAGCCAAGAAGTAGCGGGAGGGCCTAGGGAGACCCAGTACTTC,CASSQEVAGGPRETQYF
TRBD2,-,TRBJ2-1,TRBV5-4,TGTGCCAGCAGCTTACAGCGGGGGGCCTACAATGAGCAGTTCTTC,CASSLQRGAYNEQFF
-,-,TRBJ2-7,TRBV6-6,TGTGCCAGCAGTTCTACTAGCTCCCACGAGCAGTACTTC,CASSSTSSHEQYF
-,once,TRBJ1-1,TRBV7-8,TGTGCCAGCAGCCATCGGACAGCCCCCCCGAACACTGAAGCTTTCTTT,CASSHRTAPPNTEAFF
TRBD2,-,TRBJ2-1,TRBV28,TGTGCCAGCCTTGGGCGGGGGGCGAAGTCAAATTACAATGAGCAGTTCTTC,CASLGRGAKSNYNEQFF
TRBD2,-,TRBJ2-4,TRBV30,TGTGCCTGGAGTAGACCGGGACTAGGGAACAGTCAGTACTTC,CAWSRPGLGNSQYF
TRBD1,-,TRBJ2-1,TRBV9,TGTGCCAGCAGCCCCTACGGGACAGGGGGCAATGAGCAGTTCTTC,CASSPYGTGGNEQFF
TRBD1,-,TRBJ2-7,TRBV28,TGTGCCAGCAGTGCAGGGACAGTCCTTGTCTCCTACGAGCAGTACTTC,CASSAGTVLVSYEQYF
TRBD1,-,TRBJ2-3,TRBV29-1,TGCAGCGTTGAAAGGGACAGGGGAGGACACACAGATACGCAGTATTTT,CSVERDRGGHTDTQYF
-,-,TRBJ2-4,TRBV29-1,TGCAGCGCAACGACAGGATCTTTTTCGCAAAACAGTCAGTACTTC,CSATTGSFSQNSQYF
TRBD1,few,TRBJ2-3,TRBV10-3,TGTGCCATCAGTGATAGTGGTCGGACAGGGCCCACAGATACGCAGTATTTT,CAISDSGRTGPTDTQYF
TRBD1,-,TRBJ2-7,TRBV4-2,TGTGCCAGCAGCCAACGGGACAGAGCCTACGAGCAGTACTTC,CASSQRDRAYEQYF
-,few,TRBJ2-1,TRBV6-1,TGTGCCAGCAGTGAAAGGAGGGCCTCGGGTAATGAGCAGTTCTTC,CASSERRASGNEQFF
-,-,TRBJ1-3,TRBV11-2,TGTGCCAGCAGCACCCAGCCCGGGGTATCTGGAAACACCATATATTTT,CASSTQPGVSGNTIYF
-,-,TRBJ1-5,TRBV4-3,TGCGCCAGCAGCCAGGGGGCCGGTCAGCCCCAGCATTTT,CASSQGAGQPQHF
-,-,TRBJ2-5,TRBV19,TGTGCCAGTAGTCCCTACCCCCCCCGCGGGGAGACCCAGTACTTC,CASSPYPPRGETQYF
TRBD1,once,TRBJ1-5,TRBV18,TGTGCCAGCTCATCGACAGGGGTTCAGCCCCAGCATTTT,CASSSTGVQPQHF
TRBD2,-,TRBJ2-5,TRBV5-1,TGCGCCAGCAGCTTGGTAGCGGGAGTGGAGACCCAGTACTTC,CASSLVAGVETQYF
-,-,TRBJ2-2,TRBV2,TGTGCCAGCGGGTTTAGCGGAGCTGGCACCGGGGAGCTGTTTTTT,CASGFSGAGTGELFF
TRBD1,-,TRBJ1-5,TRBV11-2,TGTGCCAGCAGCTTAGGACAGGGTCATCAGCCCCAGCATTTT,CASSLGQGHQPQHF
TRBD1,-,TRBJ2-5,TRBV18,TGTGCCAGCTCACCGGACGACAGGGCCGTACAAGAGACCCAGTACTTC,CASSPDDRAVQETQYF
TRBD2,-,TRBJ2-1,TRBV5-1,TGCGCCAGCAGCTTGGAGAGGACTAGGGCCTACAATGAGCAGTTCTTC,CASSLERTRAYNEQFF
TRBD2,-,TRBJ2-7,TRBV10-3,TGTGCCTCGAGGGCTGGCGGGGGGACCTACGAGCAGTACTTC,CASRAGGGTYEQYF
TRBD1,-,TRBJ1-5,TRBV28,TGTGCCAGCAGTTTAGGGACAGGGCAGGTCGGGAAGGGTCGGAATCAGCCCCAGCATTTT,CASSLGTGQVGKGRNQPQHF
-,-,TRBJ1-3,TRBV28,TGTGGCAGCAATTTGCGAGACTCTGGAAACACCATATATTTT,CGSNLRDSGNTIYF
TRBD1,-,TRBJ1-2,TRBV30,TGTGCCTGGACTAGACTTTTGGAAACCGGGACAGGGGGCTCTAACTATGGCTACACCTTC,CAWTRLLETGTGGSNYGYTF
TRBD1,-,TRBJ2-7,TRBV10-1,TGCGCCAGCAGTGCCGGGACAGGGCCCAACGAGCAGTACTTC,CASSAGTGPNEQYF
-,-,TRBJ1-5,TRBV27,TGTGCCAGCAGTTTACAGAGCAATCAGCCCCAGCATTTT,CASSLQSNQPQHF